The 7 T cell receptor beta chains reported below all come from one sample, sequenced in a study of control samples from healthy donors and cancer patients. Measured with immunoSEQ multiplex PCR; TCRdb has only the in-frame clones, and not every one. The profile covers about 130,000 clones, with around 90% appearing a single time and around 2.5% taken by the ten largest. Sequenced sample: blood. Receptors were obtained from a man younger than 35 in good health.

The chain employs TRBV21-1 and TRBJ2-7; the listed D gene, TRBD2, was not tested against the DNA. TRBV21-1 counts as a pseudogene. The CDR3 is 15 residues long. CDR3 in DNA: TGTGCCAGCAGCAGGAGGGGCCAGCACTCCTACGAGCAGTACTTC. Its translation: CASSRRGQHSYEQYF.

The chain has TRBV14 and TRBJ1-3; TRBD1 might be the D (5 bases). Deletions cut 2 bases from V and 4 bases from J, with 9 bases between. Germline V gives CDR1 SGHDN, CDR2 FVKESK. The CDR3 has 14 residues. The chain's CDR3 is CASSQMGRGNTIYF. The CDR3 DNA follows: TGTGCCAGCAGCCAAATGGGACGGGGAAACACCATATATTTT.

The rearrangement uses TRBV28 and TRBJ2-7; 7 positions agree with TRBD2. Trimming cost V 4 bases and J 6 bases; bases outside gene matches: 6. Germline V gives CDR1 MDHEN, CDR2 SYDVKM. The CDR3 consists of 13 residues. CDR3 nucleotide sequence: TGTGCCAGCAGTTCCGGGGGGAGTTCCGAGCAGTACGTC. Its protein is CASSSGGSSEQYV.

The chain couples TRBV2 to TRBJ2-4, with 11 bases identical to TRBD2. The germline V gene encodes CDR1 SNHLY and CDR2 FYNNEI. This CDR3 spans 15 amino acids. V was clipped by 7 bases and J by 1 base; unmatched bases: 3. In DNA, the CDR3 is TGTGCCAGCATTAGCGGGAGGGAGGCCAAAAACATTCAGTACTTC. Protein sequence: CASISGREAKNIQYF.

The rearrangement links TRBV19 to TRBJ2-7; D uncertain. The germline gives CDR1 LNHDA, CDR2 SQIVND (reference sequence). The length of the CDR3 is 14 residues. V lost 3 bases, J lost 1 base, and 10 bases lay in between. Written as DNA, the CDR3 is TGTGCCAGTAGTATCGGTTCCGGATCCTACGAGCAGTACTTC. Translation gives CASSIGSGSYEQYF.

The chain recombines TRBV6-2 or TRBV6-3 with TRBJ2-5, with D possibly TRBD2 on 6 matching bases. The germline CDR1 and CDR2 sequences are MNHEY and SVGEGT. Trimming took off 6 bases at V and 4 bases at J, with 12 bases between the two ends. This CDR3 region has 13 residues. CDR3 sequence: CASSQTSIETQYF. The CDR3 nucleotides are TGTGCCAGCAGCCAGACTAGTATAGAGACCCAGTACTTC.

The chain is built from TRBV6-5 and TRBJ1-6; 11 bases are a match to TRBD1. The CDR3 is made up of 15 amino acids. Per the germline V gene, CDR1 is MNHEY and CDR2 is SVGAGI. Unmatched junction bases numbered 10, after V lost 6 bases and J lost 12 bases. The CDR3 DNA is TGTGCCAGCAGGCCGCCGGGACAGGGGGACTTACCCCTCCACTTT. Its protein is CASRPPGQGDLPLHF.